This T cell receptor beta chain emerged from a study of blood T cell repertoires in COVID-19. Study background: Collection of acute and convalescent COVID-19 samples took place in the United States, Italy and Spain. From T cells, B-cell-depleted T cells, or PBMCs came the material, which was cDNA or gDNA.

The method was immunoSEQ multiplex PCR; TCRdb's version includes in-frame clones alone and lacks a portion of them. The profile shows over 250,000 clones, approximately 86% of them singletons. The study drew participants aged about 18 to 89 years from approximately 25 US areas. The CDR3 is 13 residues long. V shed 8 bases and J shed 2 bases, with 13 bases lying between them. Per the germline V gene, CDR1 is MDHEN and CDR2 is SYDVKM. This clonotype was obtained from a young woman who had recovered from COVID-19. The sample comprised PBMCs or T cells enriched from blood (not recorded which). The gene calls are TRBV28 and TRBJ2-7; D gene ambiguous. The CDR3 is CASYSTVTYEQYF. CDR3 nucleotide sequence: TGTGCCAGCTACAGTACGGTGACCTACGAGCAGTACTTC.